This record covers a single TCR beta chain. Its antigen is undetermined. Assay: immunoSEQ multiplex PCR; the TCRdb copy retains only in-frame clones and omits some. The sample records 70,000 to 95,000 clones, around 85% being singletons. This CDR3 region has 14 residues. Germline CDR1 and CDR2: ENHRY and SYGVKD. Trimming removed 10 bases at V and 2 bases at J, with 14 bases between. The sample originates from a study of OX40 agonist ivuxolimab in advanced cancers. On the study more broadly: Eligibility admitted prior anti-PD-1, anti-PD-L1 or anti-CTLA-4 therapy; around 41% had some. Whole-study results and caveats: There were, on average, more expanded clones in CD8+ T cells than in CD4+.

The receptor's source is an adult with an advanced solid tumor such as melanoma, head and neck, liver or kidney cancer. The chain has TRBV10-3 and TRBJ2-2; D could derive from TRBD1 or TRBD2 (5 bases each). The sample was CD4+ or CD8+ T cells sorted from blood, taken in a trial of the OX40 agonist ivuxolimab. CDR3 nucleotide sequence: TGTGCCAGCTGGGACCAGCGAAACACCGGGGAGCTGTTTTTT. Translating it yields CASWDQRNTGELFF.